The 18 T cell receptor beta chains below all came from one sample that was sequenced in a study of cytomegalovirus exposure and HLA in healthy donors. Primers: 60 Vbeta forward and 13 Jbeta reverse. Profiling relied on immunoSEQ multiplex PCR, and the TCRdb table lists in-frame clones only, not all of them. Of about 82,000 clones in the sample, 65% to 80% are singletons; the top ten hold over 10%. Sequenced: PBMCs. These receptors came from a human donor in good health.

The chain joins TRBV5-6 to TRBJ1-6; D remains ambiguous. V lost 0 bases and J lost 7, with 11 bases in between. Germline CDR1 and CDR2: SGHDT and YYEEEE. This CDR3 region has 15 residues. CDR3 coding DNA: TGTGCCAGCAGCTTGGTTGGTGACTCGAATTCACCCCTCCACTTT. Translating it yields CASSLVGDSNSPLHF. Complete variable domain (other parts from reference TRBV5-6 and TRBJ1-6): DAGVTQSPTHLIKTRGQQVTLRCSPKSGHDTVSWYQQALGQGPQFIFQYYEEEERQRGNFPDRFSGHQFPNYSSELNVNALLLGDSALYLCASSLVGDSNSPLHFGNGTRLTVT.

This clone came up a few times. V gene TRBV4-1 combines with J gene TRBJ2-2; 9 bases fit TRBD2. V lost 3 bases, J lost 0 bases, and 8 bases stayed unmatched. CDR1 and CDR2 (germline): MGHRA, YSYEKL. This CDR3 has 18 amino acids. CDR3 residues: CASSQDPSGGTNTGELFF. The CDR3 DNA sequence: TGCGCCAGCAGCCAGGACCCCAGCGGGGGGACGAACACCGGGGAGCTGTTTTTT.

This clone was detected only once. The CDR3 here is CASSLTPTVAYGYTF. The CDR3 DNA reads TGCGCCAGCAGCTTAACTCCTACAGTGGCCTATGGCTACACCTTC. The gene calls are TRBV5-1 and TRBJ1-2; no clear D gene. V shed 2 bases and J shed 4 bases, with 15 bases lying between them. The germline CDR1 and CDR2 sequences are SGHRS and YFSETQ. This CDR3 region has 15 residues.

This rearrangement joins TRBV5-1 to TRBJ2-3; TRBD2 aligns across 10 bases. J gave up 4 bases and V 0 bases, and 2 bases lay outside the gene matches. Germline V gives CDR1 SGHRS, CDR2 YFSETQ. The CDR3 sequence is 15 residues long. The CDR3 protein is CASSLASGGADTQYF. The CDR3 DNA sequence: TGCGCCAGCAGCTTGGCTAGCGGGGGCGCAGATACGCAGTATTTT.

The chain carries TRBV9 and TRBJ1-1, with 9 bases matching TRBD1. The V gene end was trimmed by 4 bases and the J gene end by 2 bases; junction bases not matched to a gene: 3. This CDR3 comprises 14 residues. Per germline, CDR1 SGDLS and CDR2 YYNGEE. CDR3 sequence (DNA): TGTGCCAGCAGCCCGACAGGGGGAAACACTGAAGCTTTCTTT. This translates into CASSPTGGNTEAFF.

The V call is TRBV14, the J call TRBJ2-7; D call uncertain. From germline, CDR1 is SGHDN and CDR2 FVKESK. The CDR3 extends over 16 amino acids. Deletions cut 1 base from V and 2 bases from J, with 15 bases between. The CDR3 reads CASSQGGFGSAYEQYF. CDR3 coding DNA: TGTGCCAGCAGCCAAGGAGGTTTTGGTTCCGCCTACGAGCAGTACTTC.

CDR3 region: CASSFSVNTEAFF. In DNA, the CDR3 is TGTGCCAGCAGCTTTAGTGTTAACACTGAAGCTTTCTTT. The genes are TRBV7-9 and TRBJ1-1; D gene unclear. Germline V gene lookup returns CDR1 SEHNR and CDR2 FQNEAQ (reference sequence). The CDR3 has 13 amino acids. Trimming took 3 bases from V and 2 from J, leaving 7 bases between them.

This clone was seen many times. In the same sample, other DNA sequences code for this CDR3. This chain connects TRBV11-3 to TRBJ1-1, with D unresolved. V was cut by 1 base and J by 2 bases, with 5 bases left in between. The CDR3 spans 13 residues. Germline V lookup: CDR1 SGHNT, CDR2 YENEEA. In nucleotides, the CDR3 is TGTGCCAGCAGCTTAGGACTCAACACTGAAGCTTTCTTT. Translation: CASSLGLNTEAFF. The full variable domain, with the rest looked up from reference TRBV11-3 and TRBJ1-1, is EAGVVQSPRYKIIEKKQPVAFWCNPISGHNTLYWYLQNLGQGPELLIRYENEEAVDDSQLPKDRFSAERLKGVDSTLKIQPAELGDSAVYLCASSLGLNTEAFFGQGTRLTVV.

The CDR3 DNA follows: TGTGCCATCAGTGAGGGTAGCCATACGCAGTATTTT. This sequence encodes CAISEGSHTQYF. This sequence joins TRBV10-3 and TRBJ2-3; D call uncertain. This CDR3 contains 12 residues. Germline lookup yields CDR1 ENHRY and CDR2 SYGVKD. Trimming removed 2 bases from V and 7 bases from J, with 7 bases in between.

CDR3 sequence: CASSLVAGSHSLAKNIQYF. CDR3 nucleotides: TGTGCCAGCAGCTTGGTTGCAGGGTCCCATTCCTTAGCCAAAAACATTCAGTACTTC. This chain connects TRBV5-8 to TRBJ2-4; D is possibly TRBD1 (5 bases). V gave up 0 bases and J gave up 0 bases, with 19 bases separating them. The CDR3 sequence is 19 residues long. Germline values: CDR1 SGHTS, CDR2 YDEGEE. The full variable domain, in which reference TRBV5-8 and TRBJ2-4 provide the parts outside the CDR3, is EAGVTQSPTHLIKTRGQQATLRCSPISGHTSVYWYQQALGLGLQFLLWYDEGEERNRGNFPPRFSGRQFPNYSSELNVNALELEDSALYLCASSLVAGSHSLAKNIQYFGAGTRLSVL.

The J gene is TRBJ2-7, the V gene TRBV14; D is possibly TRBD1 (8 bases). Germline CDR1 SGHDN, CDR2 FVKESK. Trimming took 1 base from V and 0 from J, leaving 19 bases between them. CDR3 size: 18 residues. CDR3 bases: TGTGCCAGCAGCCAAGGGGGTTGGGAGGGACAGGCCTCCTACGAGCAGTACTTC. Translated: CASSQGGWEGQASYEQYF.

The chain uses TRBV4-3 and TRBJ2-2; TRBD1 might be the D (5 bases). With 1 base removed from V and 4 bases from J, the gap between germline ends came to 7 bases. Germline lookup yields CDR1 LGHNA and CDR2 YSLEER. The CDR3 is 14 residues long. The CDR3 DNA is TGCGCCAGCAGCCAAGGACAGTTCACCGGGGAGCTGTTTTTT. The encoded protein is CASSQGQFTGELFF.

This chain joins TRBV6-5 and TRBJ1-2; no clear D. The CDR3 loop spans 11 amino acids. The germline V gene has CDR1 MNHEY and CDR2 SVGAGI. With 4 bases removed from V and 7 bases from J, the gap between germline ends came to 7 bases. In DNA form, the CDR3 reads TGTGCCAGCAGTTCCGGGTTTGGCTACACCTTC. Translation: CASSSGFGYTF.

The J gene is TRBJ2-1, the V gene TRBV6-5, with D perhaps matching TRBD1 (5 bases). V was pared by 0 bases and J by 0 bases, with 9 bases between. The CDR3 runs to 16 residues. Germline CDR1 and CDR2: MNHEY and SVGAGI. The CDR3 spells CASSYSLGVSYNEQFF. CDR3 sequence (DNA): TGTGCCAGCAGTTACTCATTAGGGGTCTCCTACAATGAGCAGTTCTTC.

J is TRBJ2-3 and V is TRBV7-2; 8 bases are shared with TRBD2. The junction had 7 bases not matched to a gene; V was cut back by 2 bases and J by 0 bases. Germline V gives CDR1 SGHTA, CDR2 FQGNSA. CDR3 length: 17 amino acids. The CDR3 DNA follows: TGTGCCAGCAGCTTACGTATCGGGGGGGGGAGCACAGATACGCAGTATTTT. Protein sequence: CASSLRIGGGSTDTQYF.

The chain uses TRBV19 and TRBJ1-5; 8 bases map to TRBD1. The V segment lost 7 bases and the J segment 2 bases; nucleotides outside the gene matches: 4. The CDR3 length is 14 residues. The germline CDR1 and CDR2 sequences are LNHDA and SQIVND (reference sequence). The chain's CDR3 is CASKDRVGNQPQHF. CDR3 nucleotide sequence: TGTGCCAGTAAGGACAGGGTAGGCAATCAGCCCCAGCATTTT.

V is TRBV5-6 and J is TRBJ2-5; a possible D gene is TRBD2 (7 bases). The end of the DNA aligns better with TRBJ2-7, so the J call may be wrong. Germline V gives CDR1 SGHDT, CDR2 YYEEEE. The CDR3 runs 12 residues. The CDR3 loop is CASSFGGPEQYF. CDR3 nucleotides: TGTGCCAGCAGCTTCGGGGGGCCCGAGCAGTACTTC.

Concerning this clone: The germline gene is not matched at one end of the junction; a read error may be the cause. The J gene is TRBJ1-6, the V gene TRBV5-6; TRBD1 might be the D (6 bases). CDR1 is SGHDT and CDR2 is YYEEEE in the germline V gene. CDR3 length: 15 amino acids. The CDR3 nucleotides read TGTGCCAGCAGCTCACAGGGAGTTAATAATTCACCCCTCAACTTT. Its protein is CASSSQGVNNSPLNF.